This T cell receptor (beta chain) originates from a study of graft-versus-host responses after intestinal transplantation. Notes on this clone: Its antigen is not known.

Measured with immunoSEQ multiplex PCR; TCRdb has only the in-frame clones, and not every one. In the table there are about 90,000 clones, around 90% of which are singletons. This receptor was obtained from a human donor who was the organ donor for an intestinal transplant. Sequencing used unstimulated CD4+ T cells sorted from spleen or lymph node cells, obtained before transplant.

CDR3 protein: CASSPQGLDYEQYF. In nucleotides, the CDR3 is TGTGCCAGCTCACCACAGGGGTTAGACTACGAGCAGTACTTC. V gene TRBV18 combines with J gene TRBJ2-7; D may be TRBD1 (5 bases). The V and J ends lost 1 base and 3 bases respectively, with 10 bases between them. Germline assignment: CDR1 KGHSH and CDR2 LQKENI. This CDR3 region has 14 residues.